Each of the 26 T cell receptor beta chains below was sequenced from the same sample in a study of OX40 agonist ivuxolimab in advanced cancers. The method was immunoSEQ multiplex PCR; TCRdb's version includes in-frame clones alone and lacks a portion of them. The table has 61,000 or so clones, roughly four fifths seen once. The source was CD4+ or CD8+ T cells sorted from blood, collected in a trial of the OX40 agonist ivuxolimab. The receptors were sampled from an adult with an advanced solid tumor such as melanoma, head and neck, liver or kidney cancer.

V is TRBV18 and J is TRBJ2-5; D ambiguous. Germline lookup yields CDR1 KGHSH and CDR2 LQKENI. The CDR3 contains 16 residues. V lost 4 bases to trimming and J lost 0 bases, with 15 bases between them. The chain's CDR3 is CASSHTIDSYQETQYF. Here the CDR3 DNA reads TGTGCCAGCTCACATACTATCGACTCTTACCAAGAGACCCAGTACTTC. Together with reference TRBV18 and TRBJ2-5, the CDR3 gives the full variable domain: NAGVMQNPRHLVRRRGQEARLRCSPMKGHSHVYWYRQLPEEGLKFMVYLQKENIIDESGMPKERFSAEFPKEGPSILRIQQVVRGDSAAYFCASSHTIDSYQETQYFGPGTRLLVL.

This clone was counted a single time. The chain recombines TRBV5-4 with TRBJ1-2; D is unclear. Germline CDR1 SGHNT, CDR2 YYREEE (reference sequence). Trimming stripped 0 bases from V and 4 bases from J, with 10 bases between. The CDR3 extends over 14 amino acids. DNA of the CDR3: TGTGCCAGCAGCTTGGCAGCGCCTAGCTATGGCTACACCTTC. Translating gives CASSLAAPSYGYTF.

The count of this clone is one. CDR3 in DNA: TGTGCCAGCAGCTTAGAAGGCGCGGGGACCCAGTACTTC. Its translation is CASSLEGAGTQYF. The V and J genes are TRBV11-3 and TRBJ2-5; tentatively, D is TRBD2 (5 bases). The V end was cut by 0 bases, the J end by 7 bases, with 9 bases between. The germline CDR1 and CDR2 sequences are SGHNT and YENEEA. This CDR3 region has 13 residues.

The rearrangement uses TRBV19 and TRBJ1-5, with TRBD1 identical over 10 bases. The ends lost 7 bases at V and 3 bases at J; junction bases unmatched: 3. The germline V gene has CDR1 LNHDA and CDR2 SQIVND (reference sequence). The CDR3 covers 14 residues. The CDR3 loop is CASTGTGANQPQHF. The CDR3 coding sequence is TGTGCCAGTACCGGGACAGGGGCCAATCAGCCCCAGCATTTT.

This clone was picked up one time. The chain has TRBV5-4 and TRBJ2-3; the D is unclear. The V gene lost 2 bases and the J gene lost 0 bases, with 4 bases spanning the gap. The CDR3 loop spans 13 amino acids. Germline assignment: CDR1 SGHNT and CDR2 YYREEE (reference sequence). The CDR3 region is CASSLTSTDTQYF. For the CDR3, the DNA is TGTGCCAGCAGCTTAACTAGCACAGATACGCAGTATTTT.

V gene TRBV2 combines with J gene TRBJ1-6; TRBD1 agrees at 8 bases. This CDR3 contains 15 residues. CDR1 SNHLY and CDR2 FYNNEI come from the germline V gene. The ends lost 6 bases at V and 9 bases at J; junction bases unmatched: 10. The CDR3, as DNA: TGTGCCAGCAGGGGCCCAGGGGGCGCGCCTTCACCCCTCCACTTT. Its translation: CASRGPGGAPSPLHF.

The chain links TRBV18 to TRBJ1-5; D may be TRBD1 (5 bases). The V end was cut by 6 bases, the J end by 5 bases, with 11 bases between. The CDR3 loop spans 13 amino acids. Germline-derived CDR1 and CDR2 are KGHSH and LQKENI. The CDR3 loop reads CASSPGSDQPQHF. The DNA for the CDR3 is TGTGCCAGCTCCCCAGGGTCGGATCAGCCCCAGCATTTT.

The chain has TRBV18 and TRBJ2-5, with D possibly being TRBD1 or TRBD2 (5 bases each). The CDR3 consists of 13 residues. CDR1 KGHSH and CDR2 LQKENI come from the germline V gene. Trimming stripped 6 bases from V and 3 bases from J, with 11 bases between. The CDR3 nucleotides read TGTGCCAGCTCCTCCGGGGACGAAGAGACCCAGTACTTC. Translated: CASSSGDEETQYF.

The V and J genes are TRBV6-1 and TRBJ1-4, with a possible D match to TRBD1 (6 bases). This CDR3 spans 17 amino acids. Germline lookup yields CDR1 MNHNS and CDR2 SASEGT. V lost 1 base and J lost 1, with 13 bases in between. CDR3 sequence: CASSEDRRGLTNEKLFF. The CDR3 DNA follows: TGTGCCAGCAGTGAAGATAGGAGGGGGTTAACTAATGAAAAACTGTTTTTT.

The V and J genes are TRBV7-2 and TRBJ2-7; D is tentatively TRBD1 or TRBD2 (5 bases each). V lost 3 bases and J 7 bases, leaving 10 bases between the germline ends. The germline CDR1 and CDR2 sequences are SGHTA and FQGNSA. The CDR3 consists of 12 residues. CDR3 in amino acids: CASSLGDEEQYF. The DNA for the CDR3 is TGTGCCAGCAGCTTGGGGGATGAGGAGCAGTACTTC.

The chain is built from TRBV5-5 and TRBJ2-3, with D perhaps being TRBD1 or TRBD2 (6 bases each). Deletions cut 7 bases from V and 2 bases from J, with 20 bases between. CDR1 and CDR2 from the germline V gene are SGHKS and YYEKEE (reference sequence). The CDR3 runs 16 residues. DNA of the CDR3: TGTGCCAGCGGCCACTACCTCGGGGGCCCCACAGATACGCAGTATTTT. Amino acid sequence: CASGHYLGGPTDTQYF. Supplemented by reference TRBV5-5 and TRBJ2-3, the full variable domain reads DAGVTQSPTHLIKTRGQQVTLRCSPISGHKSVSWYQQVLGQGPQFIFQYYEKEERGRGNFPDRFSARQFPNYSSELNVNALLLGDSALYLCASGHYLGGPTDTQYFGPGTRLTVL.

This CDR3 reads CASSQGGTRNSPLHF. Written as DNA, the CDR3 is TGTGCCAGCAGCCAAGGGGGTACGAGGAATTCACCCCTCCACTTT. The rearrangement links TRBV14 to TRBJ1-6; D remains ambiguous. This CDR3 spans 15 amino acids. The V and J ends lost 1 base and 7 bases respectively, with 11 bases between them. CDR1 and CDR2 from the germline V gene are SGHDN and FVKESK.

This chain connects TRBV7-2 to TRBJ2-7; 8 nucleotides match TRBD2. CDR1 and CDR2 from the germline V gene are SGHTA and FQGNSA. After removal of 5 bases from V and 5 bases from J, the junction contained 5 bases not matched to a gene. CDR3 length: 13 residues. The CDR3 region has the DNA TGTGCCAGCAGCCCGGGGGGGAATGACGAGCAGTACTTC. Its translation is CASSPGGNDEQYF. The full variable domain, with the rest looked up from reference TRBV7-2 and TRBJ2-7, is GAGVSQSPSNKVTEKGKDVELRCDPISGHTALYWYRQSLGQGLEFLIYFQGNSAPDKSGLPSDRFSAERTGGSVSTLTIQRTQQEDSAVYLCASSPGGNDEQYFGPGTRLTVT.

The chain joins TRBV30 to TRBJ2-2; D uncertain. Trimming took 0 bases from V and 0 from J, leaving 8 bases between them. CDR1 and CDR2 (germline): GTSNPN, SVGIG (reference sequence). The CDR3 runs to 15 residues. CDR3 protein: CAWSVLAANTGELFF. Written as DNA, the CDR3 is TGTGCCTGGAGTGTACTTGCGGCGAACACCGGGGAGCTGTTTTTT.

The chain has TRBV7-8 and TRBJ1-2; 7 positions match TRBD1. J lost 5 bases, V lost 0 bases, and 3 bases had no gene match. CDR1 and CDR2 from the germline V gene are SGHVS and FQNEAQ. CDR3 length: 14 amino acids. Here the CDR3 DNA reads TGTGCCAGCAGCTTAGCAGGGGGCAAGTATGGCTACACCTTC. It is translated as CASSLAGGKYGYTF.

Here the CDR3 reads CASGDQTNNEQFF. The CDR3 nucleotides are TGTGCCAGCGGGGACCAGACGAACAATGAGCAGTTCTTC. The rearrangement uses TRBV13 and TRBJ2-1; D possibly matches TRBD1 or TRBD2 (5 bases each). Per germline, CDR1 PRHDT and CDR2 FYEKMQ (reference sequence). The CDR3 totals 13 residues. Trimming pared 8 bases from V and 5 bases from J, leaving 13 bases between.

A single count supports this clone. The chain has TRBV7-9 and TRBJ1-2, with 10 bases lining up with TRBD1. CDR1 and CDR2 from the germline V gene are SEHNR and FQNEAQ (reference sequence). J gave up 6 bases and V 5 bases, and 9 bases lay outside the gene matches. The length of the CDR3 is 15 residues. CDR3 region: CASSLGQGGLDGYTF. The CDR3 DNA sequence: TGTGCCAGCAGCCTCGGACAGGGGGGCTTGGATGGCTACACCTTC. The full variable domain, completed using reference TRBV7-9 and TRBJ1-2, is DTGVSQNPRHKITKRGQNVTFRCDPISEHNRLYWYRQTLGQGPEFLTYFQNEAQLEKSRLLSDRFSAERPKGSFSTLEIQRTEQGDSAMYLCASSLGQGGLDGYTFGSGTRLTVV.

The rearrangement uses TRBV6-5 and TRBJ2-3; TRBD2 aligns across 8 bases. CDR3 length: 15 amino acids. Trimming at V came to 6 bases and at J to 6 bases, leaving 11 bases not matched to a gene. Per the germline V gene, CDR1 is MNHEY and CDR2 is SVGAGI. The CDR3 region is CASSRLAGLRDTQYF. CDR3 coding DNA: TGTGCCAGCAGCCGGCTAGCGGGTCTTAGGGATACGCAGTATTTT.

The chain couples TRBV2 to TRBJ2-7; the D gene could be TRBD1 or TRBD2 (5 bases each). CDR1 SNHLY and CDR2 FYNNEI come from the germline V gene. This CDR3 comprises 14 residues. The V end lost 7 bases, the J end lost 5 bases, and 18 bases lay between the germline ends. The CDR3 region is CASKRGQSSDEQYF. CDR3 coding DNA: TGTGCCAGCAAGAGGGGCCAGTCCTCGGACGAGCAGTACTTC.

On this clone: This sample includes further DNA sequences coding for the same CDR3. The genes are TRBV30 and TRBJ1-3; no clear D gene. With 0 bases removed from V and 1 base from J, the gap between germline ends came to 4 bases. The CDR3 sequence is 13 residues long. Germline values: CDR1 GTSNPN, CDR2 SVGIG (reference sequence). The CDR3 sequence is CAWSVNSGNTIYF. The DNA for the CDR3 is TGTGCCTGGAGTGTGAATTCTGGAAACACCATATATTTT.

This clone was seen only once. The chain links TRBV11-3 to TRBJ2-4; maybe TRBD2 (6 bases). Germline CDR1 and CDR2: SGHNT and YENEEA. The CDR3 runs to 11 residues. Trimming shortened V by 8 bases and J by 6 bases, and 8 bases separated the two germline ends. The CDR3 protein is CASSGVNIQYF. CDR3 DNA sequence: TGTGCCAGCTCGGGGGTAAACATTCAGTACTTC. The variable domain in full, completed from reference TRBV11-3 and TRBJ2-4, reads EAGVVQSPRYKIIEKKQPVAFWCNPISGHNTLYWYLQNLGQGPELLIRYENEEAVDDSQLPKDRFSAERLKGVDSTLKIQPAELGDSAVYLCASSGVNIQYFGAGTRLSVL.

The J gene is TRBJ1-4, the V gene TRBV7-9; tentatively, D is TRBD1 (5 bases). V was clipped by 6 bases and J by 3 bases, with 14 bases between them. CDR1 SEHNR and CDR2 FQNEAQ come from the germline V gene (reference sequence). The CDR3 extends over 15 amino acids. CDR3 bases: TGTGCCAGCAGTCCTGGAGAAGGGGCTAATGAAAAACTGTTTTTT. Its translation: CASSPGEGANEKLFF.

The J gene is TRBJ2-3, the V gene TRBV5-1, with 9 bases that match TRBD2. Trimming at V came to 5 bases and at J to 2 bases, leaving 18 bases not matched to a gene. This CDR3 comprises 19 residues. Germline CDR1 is SGHRS and CDR2 is YFSETQ. In DNA form, the CDR3 reads TGCGCCAGCAGTCTGGGGAGGGTGGCTAGCGGGGCTTCCACAGATACGCAGTATTTT. Its translation: CASSLGRVASGASTDTQYF.

Sample share makes this clone medium-sized (0.01 to 0.1%). The chain combines TRBV7-8 with TRBJ1-6, with 7 bases aligning to TRBD1. The CDR3 is made up of 15 amino acids. CDR1 and CDR2 from the germline V gene are SGHVS and FQNEAQ. Trimming removed 5 bases from V and 7 bases from J; junction bases left unmatched: 8. CDR3 amino acids: CASSIDRVGNSPLHF. In DNA form, the CDR3 reads TGTGCCAGCAGCATCGACAGGGTGGGCAATTCACCCCTCCACTTT.

The J gene is TRBJ1-1, the V gene TRBV5-4, with D hard to call. The CDR3 length is 14 residues. V lost 2 bases, J lost 2 bases, and 10 bases lay in between. Germline loops: CDR1 SGHNT, CDR2 YYREEE (reference sequence). The CDR3 protein is CASSLTGSNTEAFF. The CDR3 DNA follows: TGTGCCAGCAGCTTAACGGGGAGCAACACTGAAGCTTTCTTT.

The chain joins TRBV18 to TRBJ1-2, with D hard to call. CDR3 length equals 17 residues. V was cut by 3 bases and J by 3 bases, with 20 bases left in between. The germline V gene has CDR1 KGHSH and CDR2 LQKENI. CDR3 in DNA: TGTGCCAGCTCACCCGGGCAGCCACTCATCCGACACTATGGCTACACCTTC. Translated: CASSPGQPLIRHYGYTF.